The 7 T cell receptor beta chains listed next were all sequenced from one sample in a study of blood T cell repertoires in COVID-19. TCRdb's copy holds only in-frame clones and misses some; the assay was immunoSEQ multiplex PCR. The sample shows some 530,000 clones, approximately 83% of them seen only once. Sequencing was performed on peripheral blood. These receptors all come from a human donor in a cohort sampled during active COVID-19.

The genes are TRBV3-1 (or the pseudogene TRBV3-2) and TRBJ1-3; D remains unclear. Trimming took 4 bases from V and 0 from J, leaving 4 bases between them. Per the germline V gene, CDR1 is LGHDT and CDR2 is YNNKEL (reference sequence). CDR3 length equals 13 residues. The CDR3 sequence: CASSLNSGNTIYF. The CDR3 region has the DNA TGTGCCAGCAGCCTTAACTCTGGAAACACCATATATTTT.

The J gene is TRBJ2-1, the V gene TRBV7-2; 8 bases map to TRBD2. The trim removed 2 bases at V and 2 bases at J, leaving 5 bases unmatched. CDR1 and CDR2 from the germline V gene are SGHTA and FQGNSA. CDR3 length: 16 residues. The CDR3 sequence: CASSLLAGRAYNEQFF. The CDR3, as DNA: TGTGCCAGCAGCTTATTAGCGGGACGCGCCTACAATGAGCAGTTCTTC.

The V call is TRBV19, the J call TRBJ1-1, with a possible D match to TRBD1 (6 bases). The germline CDR1 and CDR2 sequences are LNHDA and SQIVND (reference sequence). The CDR3 has 15 residues. V was shortened by 5 bases and J by 0 bases, with 13 bases between the two germline ends. The CDR3 spells CASSRGRDMNTEAFF. For the CDR3, the DNA is TGTGCCAGTAGTCGAGGCAGGGACATGAACACTGAAGCTTTCTTT.

The chain has TRBV29-1 and TRBJ1-2; weak D call: TRBD1 (6 bases). The germline V gene has CDR1 SQVTM and CDR2 ANQGSEA. There are 16 residues in the CDR3. V lost 6 bases and J 4 bases, leaving 24 bases between the germline ends. The CDR3, as DNA: TGCAGCGTCGTTGGTGACAGGAGATTGGGTTTCTATGGCTACACCTTC. It yields the protein CSVVGDRRLGFYGYTF.

The chain joins TRBV24-1 to TRBJ2-4; TRBD1 might be the D (6 bases). The CDR3 is made up of 15 amino acids. From germline, CDR1 is KGHDR and CDR2 SFDVKD. V lost 2 bases and J lost 4, with 11 bases in between. CDR3 sequence (DNA): TGTGCCACCAGTGATTCCTGGACAGCTAAAAACATTCAGTACTTC. Translated: CATSDSWTAKNIQYF.

This chain links TRBV2 with TRBJ2-7, with D possibly being TRBD1 (6 bases). The CDR3 covers 17 residues. Germline V lookup: CDR1 SNHLY, CDR2 FYNNEI. Trimming took off 6 bases at V and 2 bases at J, with 23 bases between the two ends. The CDR3 DNA reads TGTGCCAGCAGCGGTGACCTTAGAGGGACATCGGCCTACGAGCAGTACTTC. As protein: CASSGDLRGTSAYEQYF.

The J gene is TRBJ2-4, the V gene TRBV29-1, with TRBD1 matching 9 bases. In germline, CDR1 is SQVTM, CDR2 ANQGSEA. CDR3 length equals 13 residues. V dropped 6 bases and J dropped 6; count of bases not matched to a gene: 6. Written as DNA, the CDR3 is TGCAGCGTAGAGGGACAGGGTGGAAACATTCAGTACTTC. Translating gives CSVEGQGGNIQYF.